The entry below describes one T cell receptor beta chain. This specimen belongs to a study of blood T cell repertoires in COVID-19. There are 16 residues in the CDR3. The V gene end was trimmed by 4 bases and the J gene end by 6 bases; junction bases not matched to a gene: 13. Per germline, CDR1 SGHKS and CDR2 YYEKEE (reference sequence). Profiling relied on immunoSEQ multiplex PCR, and the TCRdb table lists in-frame clones only, not all of them. There are some 300,000 clones in the sample; under 90% occur only once, and 2.9% lies in the top ten. The rearrangement links TRBV5-5 to TRBJ1-2; 9 bases are shared with TRBD1. This clonotype was obtained from a woman aged 50 to 60 who had been exposed to COVID-19. Sequenced input: PBMCs or T cells enriched from blood (not recorded which). The CDR3 protein is CASSVGNTGGADGYTF. For the CDR3, the DNA is TGTGCCAGCAGCGTGGGAAATACAGGGGGCGCGGATGGCTACACCTTC.